The source of this TCR beta chain is a study of blood T cell repertoires in COVID-19. The CDR3 totals 12 residues. Germline CDR1 is MNHEY and CDR2 is SVGAGI. With 5 bases removed from V and 3 bases from J, the gap between germline ends came to 8 bases. In the source study's methods: Amplifying reference gene primers gave estimates of nucleated cell counts. The assay was immunoSEQ multiplex PCR, and TCRdb's table has in-frame clones only and misses some. The V and J calls and the clone size are those of that table, but D and trimming were determined from the DNA. The sample lists around 300,000 clones; 88% were seen once. This study enrolled people aged about 18 to 95 from about 26 US geographic areas.

The sample comprised PBMCs or T cells enriched from blood (not recorded which). The sequence was collected from a young man who had recovered from COVID-19. The chain combines TRBV6-5 with TRBJ2-7; weak D call: TRBD2 (6 bases). This chain's CDR3 is CASSLSGYEQYF. CDR3 DNA sequence: TGTGCCAGCAGTCTTAGCGGCTACGAGCAGTACTTC.